This T cell receptor (beta chain) comes out of a study of CD8 T cells in ankylosing spondylitis. Study-wide results and limits: Ankylosing spondylitis blood seemed to carry a telltale TCR beta motif made of eight or nine highly homologous variants. Existing reports had already noted some motif variants in reactive arthritis synovial fluid and blood. Enrichment of disease-linked clones was reportedly significant in matched ankylosing spondylitis synovial fluid.

Worth noting for this clonotype: Its antigen is still unknown.

Each CDR3 protein is one row after TCRdb ran MiXCR on the 5' RACE reads. The table includes around 130,000 distinct CDR3 sequences, roughly 7.3% detected once. This CDR3 comprises 16 residues. V dropped 0 bases and J dropped 0 bases, with 6 bases sitting between them. CDR1 SGHTA and CDR2 FQGNSA come from the germline V gene. The sample taken for sequencing was blood, either unsorted or a sorted T cell fraction (not recorded which). V gene TRBV7-2 combines with J gene TRBJ2-6; no definite D call. This sequence was found in a male donor with ankylosing spondylitis or in good health (not recorded which). The CDR3 is CASSLAASSGANVLTF. The CDR3, as DNA: TGTGCCAGCAGCTTAGCGGCCAGCTCTGGGGCCAACGTCCTGACTTTC.